The rows below give T cell receptor beta chains drawn from one sample of a study of blood T cell repertoires in COVID-19. The table came from immunoSEQ multiplex PCR; TCRdb's copy has only in-frame clones and leaves some out. The repertoire holds 350,000 to 450,000 clones, less than 90% seen once, with roughly 7.1% in the top ten. Sequencing input: peripheral blood. These receptors originate from a woman aged 60-75 years with COVID-19, enrolled during active disease. The CDR3 runs from the conserved cysteine through the conserved F or W. The D gene is left open where the match is weak. Clone size is shown for a subset of rows, as once, few, many or a class of expanded clone.

>TRBV9|NA|NA|TRBJ1-4
TGTGCCAGCAGCGGCAGAGGGAGGGCTAATGAAAAACTGTTTTTT
CASSGRGRANEKLFF
>TRBV18|NA|NA|TRBJ1-2
TGTGCCAGCTCACCGGGGCCGGAATACTATGGCTACACCTTC
CASSPGPEYYGYTF
>TRBV6-6|TRBD1|NA|TRBJ1-2
TGTGCCAGCAGACGAGACAGGGGGTCTTATTCTAACTATGGCTACACCTTC
CASRRDRGSYSNYGYTF
>TRBV2|TRBD1|few|TRBJ1-5
TGTGCCAGCAGCAGGGGGCCAGGCCAGCCCCAGCATTTT
CASSRGPGQPQHF
>TRBV5-1|NA|NA|TRBJ1-3
TGCGCCAGCAGCTTAGATCTTGTGAGCACCATATATTTT
CASSLDLVSTIYF
>TRBV29-1|NA|NA|TRBJ1-2
TGCAGCGTCCATCAAGGGAGCCCATCGTATGTTAGCTATGGCTACACCTTC
CSVHQGSPSYVSYGYTF
>TRBV3-1/TRBV3-2|NA|NA|TRBJ1-1
TGTGCCAGCAGCCAAGATCGGAGGGCTGAAGCTTTCTTT
CASSQDRRAEAFF
>TRBV19|NA|NA|TRBJ1-6
TGTGCCAGTAGTATGGCCGCAGGGTACAATTCACCCCTCCACTTT
CASSMAAGYNSPLHF
>TRBV5-5|NA|NA|TRBJ2-7
TGTGCCAGCAGCTTGTTGTTCCGGGGTGGATCCTACGAGCAGTACTTC
CASSLLFRGGSYEQYF
>TRBV6-5|TRBD1|NA|TRBJ2-7
TGTGCCAGCAGCTTAGATAGGGGGCGAGGCGAGCAGTACTTC
CASSLDRGRGEQYF
>TRBV6-4|NA|NA|TRBJ1-6
TGTGCCAGCAGTTGGTCCCCCGAGGGAGGATCACCCCTCCACTTT
CASSWSPEGGSPLHF
>TRBV9|TRBD2|NA|TRBJ2-3
TGTGCCAGCAGTGCCGGGGGGGGCCCAGATACGCAGTATTTT
CASSAGGGPDTQYF
>TRBV7-9|TRBD1|NA|TRBJ1-2
TGTGCCAGCAGCTCCCTCGCCGGACAGGCCGGCTACACCTTC
CASSSLAGQAGYTF
>TRBV5-1|NA|NA|TRBJ1-2
TGCGCCAGCTTTCAACCAGGGTCTTCCTATGGCTACACCTTC
CASFQPGSSYGYTF